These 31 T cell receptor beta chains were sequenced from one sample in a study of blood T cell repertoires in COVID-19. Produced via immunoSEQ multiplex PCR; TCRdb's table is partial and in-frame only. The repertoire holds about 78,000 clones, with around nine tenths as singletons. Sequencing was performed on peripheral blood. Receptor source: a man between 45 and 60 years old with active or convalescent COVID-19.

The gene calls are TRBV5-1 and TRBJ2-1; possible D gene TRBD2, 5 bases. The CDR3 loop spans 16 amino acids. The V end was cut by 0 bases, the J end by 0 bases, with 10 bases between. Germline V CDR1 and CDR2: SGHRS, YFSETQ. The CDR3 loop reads CASSLVGESSYNEQFF. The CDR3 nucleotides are TGCGCCAGCAGCTTGGTCGGGGAAAGCTCCTACAATGAGCAGTTCTTC.

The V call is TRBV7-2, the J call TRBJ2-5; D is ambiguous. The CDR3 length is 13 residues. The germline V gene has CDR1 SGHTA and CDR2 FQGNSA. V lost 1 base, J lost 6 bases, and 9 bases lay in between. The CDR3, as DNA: TGTGCCAGCAGCTTAGAGGAGTATCAGACCCAGTACTTC. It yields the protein CASSLEEYQTQYF.

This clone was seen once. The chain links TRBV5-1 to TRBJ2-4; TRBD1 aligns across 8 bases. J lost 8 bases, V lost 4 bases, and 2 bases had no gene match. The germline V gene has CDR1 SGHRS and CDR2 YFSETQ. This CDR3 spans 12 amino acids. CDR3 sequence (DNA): TGCGCCAGCAGCGCGGGACAGGACATTCAGTACTTC. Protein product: CASSAGQDIQYF.

For the CDR3, the DNA is TGCGCCAGCAGCTTGGAGCTAGACTCCTACAATGAGCAGTTCTTC. Translated, it gives CASSLELDSYNEQFF. The rearrangement joins TRBV5-1 to TRBJ2-1, with D uncertain. The germline V and J ends were trimmed by 0 bases and 0 bases, with 7 bases remaining between them. The CDR3 sequence is 15 residues long. CDR1 SGHRS and CDR2 YFSETQ come from the germline V gene.

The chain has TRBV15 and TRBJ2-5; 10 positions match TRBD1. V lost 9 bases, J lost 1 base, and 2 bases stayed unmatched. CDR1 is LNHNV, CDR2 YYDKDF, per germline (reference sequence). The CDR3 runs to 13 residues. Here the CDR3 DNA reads TGTGCCACTGGACAGGGGGGCCAAGAGACCCAGTACTTC. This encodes CATGQGGQETQYF.

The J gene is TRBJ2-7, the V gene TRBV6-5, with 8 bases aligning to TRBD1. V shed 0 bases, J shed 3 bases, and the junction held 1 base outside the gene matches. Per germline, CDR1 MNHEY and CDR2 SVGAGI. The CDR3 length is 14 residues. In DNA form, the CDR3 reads TGTGCCAGCAGTTACTCACAGGGGGACTACGAGCAGTACTTC. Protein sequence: CASSYSQGDYEQYF.

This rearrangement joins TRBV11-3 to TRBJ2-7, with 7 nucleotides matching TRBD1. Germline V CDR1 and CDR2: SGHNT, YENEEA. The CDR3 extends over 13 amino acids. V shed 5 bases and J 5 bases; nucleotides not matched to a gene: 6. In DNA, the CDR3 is TGTGCCAGCAGCCAGGGGGAAGTCCACGAGCAGTACTTC. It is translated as CASSQGEVHEQYF.

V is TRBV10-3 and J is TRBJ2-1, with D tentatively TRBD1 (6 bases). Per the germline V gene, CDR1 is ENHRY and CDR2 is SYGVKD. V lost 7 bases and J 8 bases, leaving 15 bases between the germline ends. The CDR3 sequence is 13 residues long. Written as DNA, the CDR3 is TGTGCCATCAAAAGGCAGGGGAGCCATGAGCAGTTCTTC. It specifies CAIKRQGSHEQFF.

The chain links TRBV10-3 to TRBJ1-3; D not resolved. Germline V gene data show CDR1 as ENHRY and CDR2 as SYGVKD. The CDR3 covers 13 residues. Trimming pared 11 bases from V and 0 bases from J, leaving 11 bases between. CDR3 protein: CAATTISGNTIYF. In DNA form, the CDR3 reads TGTGCCGCCACCACTATCTCTGGAAACACCATATATTTT.

CDR3 DNA: TGTGCCAGCAGCCCCCGGGACAGGGAAAAGTTCTTC. Translating it yields CASSPRDREKFF. This sequence joins TRBV27 and TRBJ2-1; 9 bases match TRBD1. This CDR3 spans 12 amino acids. Germline lookup yields CDR1 MNHEY and CDR2 SMNVEV (reference sequence). V shed 6 bases and J 14 bases; nucleotides not matched to a gene: 8.

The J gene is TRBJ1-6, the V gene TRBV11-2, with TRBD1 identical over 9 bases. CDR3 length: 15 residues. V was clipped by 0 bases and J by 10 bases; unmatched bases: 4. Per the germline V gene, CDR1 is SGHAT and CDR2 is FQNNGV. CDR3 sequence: CASSLEGQGVSPLHF. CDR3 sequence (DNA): TGTGCCAGCAGCTTAGAGGGACAGGGTGTGTCACCCCTCCACTTT.

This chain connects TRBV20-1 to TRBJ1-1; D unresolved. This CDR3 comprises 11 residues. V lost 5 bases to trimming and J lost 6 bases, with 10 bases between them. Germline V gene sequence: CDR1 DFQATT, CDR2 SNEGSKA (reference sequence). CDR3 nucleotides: TGCAGTGCTTCCAGGCTGGCTGAAGCTTTCTTT. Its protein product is CSASRLAEAFF.

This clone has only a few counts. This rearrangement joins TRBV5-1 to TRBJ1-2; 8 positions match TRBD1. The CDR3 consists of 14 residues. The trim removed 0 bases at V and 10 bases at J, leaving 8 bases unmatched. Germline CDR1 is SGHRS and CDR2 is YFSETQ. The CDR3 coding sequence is TGCGCCAGCAGCTTGGCGACAGGGGCCCCCCTCTACACCTTC. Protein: CASSLATGAPLYTF. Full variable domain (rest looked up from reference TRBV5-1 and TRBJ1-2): KAGVTQTPRYLIKTRGQQVTLSCSPISGHRSVSWYQQTPGQGLQFLFEYFSETQRNKGNFPGRFSGRQFSNSRSEMNVSTLELGDSALYLCASSLATGAPLYTFGSGTRLTVV.

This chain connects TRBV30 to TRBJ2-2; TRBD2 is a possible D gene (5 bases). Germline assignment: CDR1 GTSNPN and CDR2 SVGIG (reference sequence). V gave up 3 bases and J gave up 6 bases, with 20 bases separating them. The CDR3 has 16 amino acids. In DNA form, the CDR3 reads TGTGCCTGGAGGTGGAAGGAGGATTTAAGGTCCGGGGAGCTGTTTTTT. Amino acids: CAWRWKEDLRSGELFF.

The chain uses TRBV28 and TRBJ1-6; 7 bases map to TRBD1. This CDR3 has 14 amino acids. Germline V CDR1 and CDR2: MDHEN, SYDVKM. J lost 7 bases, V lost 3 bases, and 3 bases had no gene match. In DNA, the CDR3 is TGTGCCAGCAGTTTGGGACAGTGGAATTCACCCCTCCACTTT. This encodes CASSLGQWNSPLHF.

The CDR3 DNA reads TGTGCCAGCAGCTACACAGCGGATCAGCCCCAGCATTTT. Residues: CASSYTADQPQHF. The rearrangement uses TRBV14 and TRBJ1-5; D is uncertain. CDR3 length: 13 amino acids. The V and J ends lost 5 bases and 5 bases respectively, with 10 bases between them. CDR1 is SGHDN, CDR2 FVKESK, per germline.

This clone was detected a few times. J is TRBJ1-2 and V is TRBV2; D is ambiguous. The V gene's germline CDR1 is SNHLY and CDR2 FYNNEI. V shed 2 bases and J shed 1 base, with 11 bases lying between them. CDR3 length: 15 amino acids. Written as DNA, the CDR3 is TGTGCCAGCAGTGAACGCCGGTCCTTTAACTATGGCTACACCTTC. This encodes CASSERRSFNYGYTF.

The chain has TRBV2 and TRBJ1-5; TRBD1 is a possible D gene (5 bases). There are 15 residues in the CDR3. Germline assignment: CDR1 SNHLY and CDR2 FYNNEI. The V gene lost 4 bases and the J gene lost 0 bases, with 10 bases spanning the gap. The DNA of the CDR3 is TGTGCCAGCAGTGGGGGGAGGGATAGCAATCAGCCCCAGCATTTT. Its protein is CASSGGRDSNQPQHF.

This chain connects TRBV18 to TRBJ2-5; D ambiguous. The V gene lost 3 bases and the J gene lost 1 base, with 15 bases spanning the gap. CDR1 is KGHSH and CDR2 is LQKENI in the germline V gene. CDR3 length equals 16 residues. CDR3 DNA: TGTGCCAGCTCACCTAGGATAACGGAGACCCAAGAGACCCAGTACTTC. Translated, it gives CASSPRITETQETQYF.

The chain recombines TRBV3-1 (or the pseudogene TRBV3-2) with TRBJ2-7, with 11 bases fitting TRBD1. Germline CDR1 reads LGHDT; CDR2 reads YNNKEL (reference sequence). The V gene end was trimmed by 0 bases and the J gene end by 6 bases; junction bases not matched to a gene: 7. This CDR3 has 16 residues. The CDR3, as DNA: TGTGCCAGCAGCCAAGAAGGGGGGACAGGGGGTTCCGAGCAGTACTTC. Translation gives CASSQEGGTGGSEQYF.

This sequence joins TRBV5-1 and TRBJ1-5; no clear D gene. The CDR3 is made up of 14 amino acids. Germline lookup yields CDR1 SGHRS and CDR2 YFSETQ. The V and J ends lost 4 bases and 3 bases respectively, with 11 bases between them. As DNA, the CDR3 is TGCGCCAGCAGCCTGGTTGGCCTCAATCAGCCCCAGCATTTT. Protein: CASSLVGLNQPQHF.

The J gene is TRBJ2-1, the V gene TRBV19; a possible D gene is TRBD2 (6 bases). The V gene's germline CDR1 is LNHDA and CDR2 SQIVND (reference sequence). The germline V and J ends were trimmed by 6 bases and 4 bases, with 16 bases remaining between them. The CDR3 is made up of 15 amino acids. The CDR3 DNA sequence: TGTGCCAGTAGCGGAGGGGCTTGGACTTACAATGAGCAGTTCTTC. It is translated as CASSGGAWTYNEQFF.

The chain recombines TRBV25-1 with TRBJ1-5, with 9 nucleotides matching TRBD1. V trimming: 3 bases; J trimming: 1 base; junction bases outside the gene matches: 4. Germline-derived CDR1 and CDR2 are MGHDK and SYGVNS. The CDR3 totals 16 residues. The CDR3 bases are TGTGCCAGCAGTGACCCGGGACAGGGAAGCAATCAGCCCCAGCATTTT. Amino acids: CASSDPGQGSNQPQHF.

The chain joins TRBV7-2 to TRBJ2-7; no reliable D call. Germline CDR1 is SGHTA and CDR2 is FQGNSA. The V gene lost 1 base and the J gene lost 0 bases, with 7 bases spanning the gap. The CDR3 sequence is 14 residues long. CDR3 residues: CASSLGASSYEQYV. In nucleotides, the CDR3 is TGTGCCAGCAGCTTAGGGGCGAGCTCCTACGAGCAGTACGTC.

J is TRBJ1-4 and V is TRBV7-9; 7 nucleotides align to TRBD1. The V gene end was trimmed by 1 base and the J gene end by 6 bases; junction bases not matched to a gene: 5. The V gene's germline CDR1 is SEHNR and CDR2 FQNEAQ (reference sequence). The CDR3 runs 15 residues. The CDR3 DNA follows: TGTGCCAGCAGCTTAGGGACAGGCCGATATGAAAAACTGTTTTTT. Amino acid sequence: CASSLGTGRYEKLFF.

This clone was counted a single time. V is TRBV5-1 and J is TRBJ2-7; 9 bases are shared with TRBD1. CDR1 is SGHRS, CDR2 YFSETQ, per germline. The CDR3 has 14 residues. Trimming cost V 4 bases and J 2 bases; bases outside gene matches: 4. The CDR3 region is CASSRTGDTYEQYV. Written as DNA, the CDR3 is TGCGCCAGCAGCCGGACAGGGGATACCTACGAGCAGTACGTC.

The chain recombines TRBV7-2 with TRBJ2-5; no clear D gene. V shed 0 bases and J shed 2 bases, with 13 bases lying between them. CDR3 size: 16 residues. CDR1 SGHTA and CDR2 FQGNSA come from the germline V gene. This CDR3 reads CASSLATALGQETQYF. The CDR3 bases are TGTGCCAGCAGCTTAGCCACAGCATTGGGTCAAGAGACCCAGTACTTC.

CDR3 amino acids: CASSDNYEQYF. CDR3 nucleotides: TGCGCCAGCAGTGACAACTACGAGCAGTACTTC. The chain uses TRBV10-1 and TRBJ2-7; D remains ambiguous. The germline V gene encodes CDR1 WNHNN and CDR2 SYGVQD (reference sequence). This CDR3 contains 11 residues. V gave up 3 bases and J gave up 3 bases, with 3 bases separating them.

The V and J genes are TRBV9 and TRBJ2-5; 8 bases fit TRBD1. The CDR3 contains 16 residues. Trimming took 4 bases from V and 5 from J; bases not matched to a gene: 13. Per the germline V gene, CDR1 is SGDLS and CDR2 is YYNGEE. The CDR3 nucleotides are TGTGCCAGCAGCCGACCGCTGACAGGGGAAGATGAGACCCAGTACTTC. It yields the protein CASSRPLTGEDETQYF.

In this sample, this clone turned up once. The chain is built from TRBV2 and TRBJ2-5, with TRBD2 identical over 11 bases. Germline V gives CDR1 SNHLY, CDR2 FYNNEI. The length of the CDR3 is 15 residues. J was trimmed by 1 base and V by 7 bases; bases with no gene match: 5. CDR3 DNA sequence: TGTGCCAGCACCCTACTAGCGGGGGCCCAAGAGACCCAGTACTTC. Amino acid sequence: CASTLLAGAQETQYF. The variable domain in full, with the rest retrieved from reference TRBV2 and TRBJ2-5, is EPEVTQTPSHQVTQMGQEVILRCVPISNHLYFYWYRQILGQKVEFLVSFYNNEISEKSEIFDDQFSVERPDGSNFTLKIRSTKLEDSAMYFCASTLLAGAQETQYFGPGTRLLVL.

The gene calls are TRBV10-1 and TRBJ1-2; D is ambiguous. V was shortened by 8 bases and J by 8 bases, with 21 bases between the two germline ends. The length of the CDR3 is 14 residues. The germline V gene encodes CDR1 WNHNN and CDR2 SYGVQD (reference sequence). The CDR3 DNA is TGCGCCAGCGCTCCCTCGGGTGCCAGCGGGGGCTACACCTTC. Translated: CASAPSGASGGYTF.